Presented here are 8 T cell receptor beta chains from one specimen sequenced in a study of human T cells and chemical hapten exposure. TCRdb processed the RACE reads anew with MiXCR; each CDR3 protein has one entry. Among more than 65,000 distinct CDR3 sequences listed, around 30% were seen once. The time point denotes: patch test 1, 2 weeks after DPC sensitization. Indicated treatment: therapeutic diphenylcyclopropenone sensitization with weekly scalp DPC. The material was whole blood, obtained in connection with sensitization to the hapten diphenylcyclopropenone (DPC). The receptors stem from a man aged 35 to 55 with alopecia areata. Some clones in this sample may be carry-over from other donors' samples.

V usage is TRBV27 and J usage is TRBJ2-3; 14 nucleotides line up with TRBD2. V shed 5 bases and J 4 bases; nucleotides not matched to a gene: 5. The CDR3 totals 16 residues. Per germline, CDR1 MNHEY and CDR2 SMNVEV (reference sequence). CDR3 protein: CASSVTSGRAPDTQYF. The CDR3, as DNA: TGTGCCAGCAGTGTGACTAGCGGGAGGGCCCCAGATACGCAGTATTTT.

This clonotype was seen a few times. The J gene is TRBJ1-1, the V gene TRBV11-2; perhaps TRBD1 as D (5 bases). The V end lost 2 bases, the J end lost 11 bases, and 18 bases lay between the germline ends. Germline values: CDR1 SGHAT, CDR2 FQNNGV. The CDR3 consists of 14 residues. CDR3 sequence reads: CASSLPRQGSGAFF. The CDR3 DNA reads TGTGCCAGCAGCTTACCCCGCCAGGGCTCGGGGGCTTTCTTT.

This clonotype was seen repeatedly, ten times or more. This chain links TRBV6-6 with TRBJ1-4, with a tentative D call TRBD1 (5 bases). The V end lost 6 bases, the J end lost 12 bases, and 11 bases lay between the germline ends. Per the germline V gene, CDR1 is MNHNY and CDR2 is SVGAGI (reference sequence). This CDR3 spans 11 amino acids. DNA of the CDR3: TGTGCCAGCAGGAGGCTAGGGGAACTGTTTTTT. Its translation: CASRRLGELFF.

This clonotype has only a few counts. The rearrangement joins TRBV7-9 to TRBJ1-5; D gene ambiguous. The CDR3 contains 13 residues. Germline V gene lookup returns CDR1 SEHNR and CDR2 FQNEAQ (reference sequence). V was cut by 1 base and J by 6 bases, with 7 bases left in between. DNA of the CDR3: TGTGCCAGCAGCTTAGACAGAATTCAGCCCCAGCATTTT. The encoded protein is CASSLDRIQPQHF.

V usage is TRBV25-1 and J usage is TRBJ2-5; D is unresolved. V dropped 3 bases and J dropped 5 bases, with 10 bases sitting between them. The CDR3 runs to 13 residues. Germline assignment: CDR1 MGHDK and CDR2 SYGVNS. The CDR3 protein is CASSDFLGETQYF. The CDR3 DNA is TGTGCCAGCAGTGATTTCCTGGGGGAGACCCAGTACTTC.

CDR3 nucleotide sequence: TGTGCCATCAGTGAGTCAAGGGGCACAGATACGCAGTATTTT. This sequence encodes CAISESRGTDTQYF. The chain joins TRBV10-3 to TRBJ2-3; D call uncertain. CDR1 is ENHRY and CDR2 is SYGVKD in the germline V gene. Deletions cut 0 bases from V and 1 base from J, with 5 bases between. The CDR3 has 14 residues.

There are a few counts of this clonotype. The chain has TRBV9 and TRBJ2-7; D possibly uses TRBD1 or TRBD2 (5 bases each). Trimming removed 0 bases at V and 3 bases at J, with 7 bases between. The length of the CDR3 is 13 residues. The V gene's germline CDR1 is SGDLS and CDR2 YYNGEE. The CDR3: CASSVGDLYEQYF. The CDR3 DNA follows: TGTGCCAGCAGCGTAGGGGACCTCTACGAGCAGTACTTC.

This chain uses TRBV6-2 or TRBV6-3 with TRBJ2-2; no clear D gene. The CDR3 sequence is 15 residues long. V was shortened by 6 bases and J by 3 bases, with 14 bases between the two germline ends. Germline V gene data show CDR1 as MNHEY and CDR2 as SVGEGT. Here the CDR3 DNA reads TGTGCCAGCAGCCTCCATCACCAGTACACCGGGGAGCTGTTTTTT. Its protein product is CASSLHHQYTGELFF.